Detailed here is one T cell receptor (beta chain). The antigen is undetermined. This specimen belongs to a study of cytomegalovirus exposure and HLA in healthy donors. Regarding the study as a whole: Later genetic work tied a missense DCLRE1C variant to beta-chain V and J trimming. Sequencing probably produced one cluster of sequence variants that were highly shared. Accurate prediction of HLA-A and HLA-B alleles (for most subjects) was reportedly achieved from TCR beta sequences. 150 or so TCR beta chains were listed as cytomegalovirus-associated.

Both 60 Vbeta primers and 13 Jbeta primers went into the PCR. Sequencing used immunoSEQ multiplex PCR; TCRdb keeps in-frame clones, though not all of them. The data show some 130,000 clones, with approximately 80% seen just once and 2% to 2.5% held by the top ten. Germline values: CDR1 SGDLS, CDR2 YYNGEE. The CDR3 runs 16 residues. Trimming stripped 6 bases from V and 4 bases from J, with 22 bases between. Sequencing was performed on PBMCs. This receptor was taken from a man in his thirties or forties in good health and CMV-seronegative. The rearrangement uses TRBV9 and TRBJ1-2; TRBD1 might be the D (5 bases). CDR3 loop: CASTLGHEARGYGYTF. DNA of the CDR3: TGTGCCAGCACCCTAGGCCATGAGGCAAGGGGCTATGGCTACACCTTC.